These 18 T cell receptor beta chains were all obtained from the same sample, sequenced in a study of cytomegalovirus exposure and HLA in healthy donors. With 60 Vbeta and 13 Jbeta primers, the PCR was carried out. Sequenced by immunoSEQ multiplex PCR; TCRdb stores in-frame clones only, minus some. Among roughly 120,000 clones listed, 65% to 80% were seen once. Sequencing was performed on PBMCs. The receptors derive from a woman between 55 and 75 years old in good health and CMV-seropositive.

CDR3 nucleotide sequence: TGTGCCAGCAGCGTAGGTGGGGGCACGAGCTCCTACAATGAGCAGTTCTTC. Translation gives CASSVGGGTSSYNEQFF. The chain uses TRBV9 and TRBJ2-1; D may be TRBD1 (6 bases). The germline V gene encodes CDR1 SGDLS and CDR2 YYNGEE. CDR3 length: 17 amino acids. The germline V and J ends were trimmed by 0 bases and 0 bases, with 13 bases remaining between them.

The chain is built from TRBV7-6 and TRBJ1-1, with D perhaps matching TRBD1 (6 bases). This CDR3 has 15 residues. CDR1 is SGHVS and CDR2 is FNYEAQ in the germline V gene. V was clipped by 6 bases and J by 3 bases, with 17 bases between them. CDR3 protein: CASSLLGGLDTEAFF. CDR3 DNA sequence: TGTGCCAGCAGTTTACTAGGGGGTCTCGACACTGAAGCTTTCTTT.

This clone was detected only a few times. This chain connects TRBV6-5 to TRBJ1-1, with TRBD1 identical over 8 bases. Germline values: CDR1 MNHEY, CDR2 SVGAGI. Germline trimming cut 0 bases from V and 5 bases from J; bases unmatched to any gene: 5. The length of the CDR3 is 15 residues. CDR3 DNA sequence: TGTGCCAGCAGTTACTCGTCCGACAGGGGTACTGAAGCTTTCTTT. Protein product: CASSYSSDRGTEAFF.

This rearrangement joins TRBV5-1 to TRBJ1-1; possible D gene TRBD1, 5 bases. The CDR3 runs to 14 residues. V was trimmed by 6 bases and J by 1 base, leaving 13 bases between them. From germline, CDR1 is SGHRS and CDR2 YFSETQ. CDR3 in amino acids: CASTTGDGNTEAFF. The CDR3 bases are TGCGCCAGCACTACAGGTGATGGGAACACTGAAGCTTTCTTT.

This chain connects TRBV12-5 to TRBJ2-2, with 7 bases identical to TRBD1. This CDR3 comprises 18 residues. The germline CDR1 and CDR2 sequences are LGHNT and FRNRAP. Trimming took 2 bases from V and 1 from J; bases not matched to a gene: 10. The CDR3 loop reads CASGLILTGQQNTGELFF. The CDR3 nucleotides read TGTGCTAGTGGTTTGATTCTGACGGGACAGCAGAACACCGGGGAGCTGTTTTTT.

V gene TRBV21-1 combines with J gene TRBJ2-5; the DNA was not used to check the table's D call, TRBD2. TRBV21-1 is a recognized pseudogene. The CDR3 has 20 amino acids. The CDR3 region has the DNA TGTGCCAGCAGCAAATCCCCCTACCCGGAAGGACTCCCGGAGGGGGAGACCCAGTACTTC. This translates into CASSKSPYPEGLPEGETQYF.

The V gene is TRBV7-9, the J gene TRBJ1-2; no reliable D call. The ends were cut back, 0 bases at V and 3 bases at J, with 14 bases in the middle. Germline values: CDR1 SEHNR, CDR2 FQNEAQ (reference sequence). The CDR3 has 16 residues. The CDR3 sequence: CASSLAIRWSHYGYTF. CDR3 in DNA: TGTGCCAGCAGCTTAGCGATAAGGTGGAGTCACTATGGCTACACCTTC.

CDR3 nucleotide sequence: TGTGCCATCAGCCGGAGGGTTGGCACAGATACGCAGTATTTT. Its translation is CAISRRVGTDTQYF. The chain links TRBV10-3 to TRBJ2-3, with D tentatively TRBD2 (6 bases). The CDR3 extends over 14 amino acids. Germline loops: CDR1 ENHRY, CDR2 SYGVKD. The V gene lost 6 bases and the J gene lost 1 base, with 11 bases spanning the gap.

This clone has just a few counts. The chain uses TRBV30 and TRBJ1-5; 12 bases align to TRBD1. With V trimmed by 7 bases and J by 2 bases, 12 bases remained unmatched. From germline, CDR1 is GTSNPN and CDR2 SVGIG (reference sequence). The CDR3 has 17 amino acids. The CDR3 DNA sequence: TGTGCCTTCACTCCGGGACAGGGGGCTGTGGGCAATCAGCCCCAGCATTTT. Protein: CAFTPGQGAVGNQPQHF.

This clone was seen more than once but under ten times. The J gene is TRBJ1-4, the V gene TRBV6-6; 9 nucleotides align to TRBD1. Trimming removed 8 bases from V and 8 bases from J; junction bases left unmatched: 9. The CDR3 runs to 14 residues. CDR1 MNHNY and CDR2 SVGAGI come from the germline V gene (reference sequence). CDR3: CASGRTGEEEKLFF. DNA of the CDR3: TGTGCCAGCGGACGGACAGGGGAGGAGGAAAAACTGTTTTTT.

The V call is TRBV5-1, the J call TRBJ2-2; possible D gene TRBD1, 6 bases. Germline V gene data show CDR1 as SGHRS and CDR2 as YFSETQ. The V gene lost 0 bases and the J gene lost 7 bases, with 13 bases spanning the gap. There are 15 residues in the CDR3. Written as DNA, the CDR3 is TGCGCCAGCAGCTTGGACAACAGGGCTAGCGGGGAGCTGTTTTTT. Protein product: CASSLDNRASGELFF. Based on the CDR3 plus reference TRBV5-1 and TRBJ2-2, the full variable domain is KAGVTQTPRYLIKTRGQQVTLSCSPISGHRSVSWYQQTPGQGLQFLFEYFSETQRNKGNFPGRFSGRQFSNSRSEMNVSTLELGDSALYLCASSLDNRASGELFFGEGSRLTVL.

The table lists this clone with a few counts. The rearrangement links TRBV7-2 to TRBJ2-7; 15 bases align to TRBD2. V trimming: 5 bases; J trimming: 7 bases; junction bases outside the gene matches: 9. Germline V gene lookup returns CDR1 SGHTA and CDR2 FQGNSA. The CDR3 totals 16 residues. Here the CDR3 reads CASSPGLAGGREEQYF. CDR3 nucleotide sequence: TGTGCCAGCAGCCCGGGACTAGCGGGAGGAAGGGAGGAGCAGTACTTC.

The chain couples TRBV7-9 to TRBJ1-2; 12 bases match TRBD1. This CDR3 spans 17 amino acids. The J segment lost 8 bases and the V segment lost 5 bases, leaving 15 bases of the junction unmatched. Germline lookup yields CDR1 SEHNR and CDR2 FQNEAQ (reference sequence). Here the CDR3 reads CASSDGTGGAEVGGYTF. CDR3 DNA: TGTGCCAGCAGCGACGGGACAGGGGGCGCGGAGGTCGGAGGCTACACCTTC.

The V gene is TRBV9, the J gene TRBJ2-5; 9 nucleotides match TRBD1. Germline CDR1 SGDLS, CDR2 YYNGEE. The CDR3 loop spans 17 amino acids. Unmatched junction bases numbered 14, after V lost 3 bases and J lost 5 bases. CDR3 sequence: CASSARSYRGRDETQYF. CDR3 sequence (DNA): TGTGCCAGCAGCGCCCGATCGTACAGGGGGCGGGATGAGACCCAGTACTTC. Combining the CDR3 with reference TRBV9 and TRBJ2-5 gives the whole variable domain DSGVTQTPKHLITATGQRVTLRCSPRSGDLSVYWYQQSLDQGLQFLIQYYNGEERAKGNILERFSAQQFPDLHSELNLSSLELGDSALYFCASSARSYRGRDETQYFGPGTRLLVL.

This clone was counted a single time. This sequence joins TRBV30 and TRBJ1-1; TRBD1 might be the D (6 bases). CDR3 size: 13 residues. The V gene's germline CDR1 is GTSNPN and CDR2 SVGIG (reference sequence). Trimming shortened V by 1 base and J by 10 bases, and 16 bases separated the two germline ends. The CDR3 region is CAWSGMQGSRAFF. CDR3 DNA sequence: TGTGCCTGGAGTGGGATGCAGGGGAGCCGAGCTTTCTTT.

Comments on this clone: The junction and the germline gene differ at one end; a read error may be behind it. The chain employs TRBV19 and TRBJ1-5; TRBD1 agrees at 11 bases. The CDR3 has 15 amino acids. Looked up from germline, CDR1 is LNHDA and CDR2 is SQIVND (reference sequence). The CDR3 protein is CASGMGGTGGQPQHF. The CDR3 DNA is TGTGCCAGTGGTATGGGCGGGACAGGGGGACAGCCCCAGCATTTT.

The chain recombines TRBV6-5 with TRBJ1-1; no clear D gene. This CDR3 has 14 residues. Trimming stripped 7 bases from V and 3 bases from J, with 15 bases between. CDR1 and CDR2 (germline): MNHEY, SVGAGI. CDR3 residues: CASIRRDRDTEAFF. CDR3 coding DNA: TGTGCCAGCATCCGACGGGATAGGGACACTGAAGCTTTCTTT.

The chain couples TRBV2 to TRBJ2-7; D might be TRBD1 (5 bases). The CDR3 is 14 amino acids. Germline CDR1 and CDR2: SNHLY and FYNNEI. The V end was cut by 3 bases, the J end by 0 bases, with 9 bases between. The CDR3 DNA reads TGTGCCAGCAGTGATCGACAGAGCTCCTACGAGCAGTACTTC. As protein: CASSDRQSSYEQYF. The complete variable domain, with remaining parts taken from reference TRBV2 and TRBJ2-7, reads EPEVTQTPSHQVTQMGQEVILRCVPISNHLYFYWYRQILGQKVEFLVSFYNNEISEKSEIFDDQFSVERPDGSNFTLKIRSTKLEDSAMYFCASSDRQSSYEQYFGPGTRLTVT.